The T cell receptor beta chain described here comes from a study of blood T cell repertoires in COVID-19. About the research overall: Whether acute or convalescent, the COVID-19 samples came from the United States, Italy and Spain. PBMCs, B-cell-depleted T cells, or T cells provided the cDNA or gDNA that made up the material.

The CDR3 is 14 amino acids. Germline V gives CDR1 ENHRY, CDR2 SYGVKD. This clone was seen more than once but under ten times. One end of the junction fails to match germline, which may point to a read error. Methods used by the authors: Amplified reference gene primers provided the basis for estimating nucleated cell counts. The data were produced by immunoSEQ multiplex PCR, yet TCRdb's version contains in-frame clones alone and is incomplete. V and J calls and clone size are copied from that table; D and trimming were computed from the DNA. This table has 250,000 to 300,000 clones, around 88% appearing once.

The chain has TRBV10-3 and TRBJ2-2; D uncertain. The receptor comes from a man older than 75 with acute or convalescent COVID-19. The sequenced sample was peripheral blood. CDR3 loop: CATSAESDTGELFF. CDR3 DNA: TGTGCCACCAGTGCGGAGAGTGACACCGGGGAGCTGTTTTTT.